This is a list of T cell receptor beta chains from one sample in a study of T cell responses to AZD1222 COVID-19 vaccine. Generated by immunoSEQ multiplex PCR, the TCRdb table keeps only in-frame clones and is missing some. The sample yields 70,000 to 95,000 clones, around 93% seen once. The starting material was peripheral blood, obtained 28 days after the second AZD1222 dose. Receptors originate from an adult who received the AZD1222 COVID-19 vaccine. The CDR3 runs from the conserved cysteine through the conserved F or W. The D gene is left open where the match is weak. The size of a clone is reported for some rows only, either as once, few or many, or as a class for expanded clones.

d_gene	abundance	v_gene	j_gene	len	CDR3nt	CDR3aa
.	once	TRBV19	TRBJ1-6	15	TGTGCCAGTTCTCCCACCGAAAGGACTAATTCACCCCTCCACTTT	CASSPTERTNSPLHF
.	.	TRBV4-3	TRBJ2-2	14	TGCGCCAGCAGCTCCGGGGTGAAGGCCGGGGAGCTGTTTTTT	CASSSGVKAGELFF
TRBD1	once	TRBV7-9	TRBJ1-5	13	TGTGCCAGCAGCTCACAGGGGAATCAGCCCCAGCATTTT	CASSSQGNQPQHF
.	.	TRBV5-1	TRBJ2-7	15	TGCGCCAGCAGCAAAGGGACATCGAGCTCCTACGAGCAGTACTTC	CASSKGTSSSYEQYF
.	.	TRBV4-1	TRBJ2-1	15	TGCGCCAGCAGCCAAGACGGGAGAGAGTACAATGAGCAGTTCTTC	CASSQDGREYNEQFF
TRBD1	.	TRBV5-1	TRBJ1-3	14	TGCGCCAGCAGCTCAGACAGGGCTGGAAACACCATATATTTT	CASSSDRAGNTIYF
TRBD2	.	TRBV2	TRBJ2-1	14	TGTGCCAGCAAGATGACTAGCAGCAACAATGAGCAGTTCTTC	CASKMTSSNNEQFF
.	.	TRBV6-2/TRBV6-3	TRBJ1-2	12	TGTGCCAGCAGTCTAGGGACGATCGGCTACACCTTC	CASSLGTIGYTF
.	.	TRBV19	TRBJ2-1	12	TGTGCCAGTAGTATCGGGAGTAATGAGCAGTTCTTC	CASSIGSNEQFF
.	.	TRBV3-1/TRBV3-2	TRBJ2-5	15	TGTGCCAGCAAGATGGCAGGGGGAGGATTCGAGACCCAGTACTTC	CASKMAGGGFETQYF